The 2 T cell receptor beta chains presented below share a single source sample, sequenced in a study of cytomegalovirus exposure and HLA in healthy donors. PCR employed 60 Vbeta and 13 Jbeta primers. Only in-frame clones appear in the TCRdb table, and some are missing; sequencing was by immunoSEQ multiplex PCR. The repertoire holds more than 45,000 clones, with about 82% as singletons. Material: PBMCs. The source of these receptors is a man aged 25 to 45 in good health and CMV-seronegative.

The chain recombines TRBV6-5 with TRBJ1-2; D perhaps matches TRBD1 (6 bases). Trimming took off 0 bases at V and 3 bases at J, with 11 bases between the two ends. This CDR3 is 15 amino acids long. Germline CDR1 is MNHEY and CDR2 is SVGAGI. CDR3: CASSYSNRDYYGYTF. The CDR3 nucleotides are TGTGCCAGCAGTTACTCGAACAGGGATTACTATGGCTACACCTTC.

This chain uses TRBV5-1 with TRBJ1-2; 10 bases fit TRBD1. Per germline, CDR1 SGHRS and CDR2 YFSETQ. The CDR3 extends over 14 amino acids. V lost 0 bases, J lost 6 bases, and 2 bases stayed unmatched. The DNA of the CDR3 is TGCGCCAGCAGCTTGGGACAGGGGGCGGATGGCTACACCTTC. It yields the protein CASSLGQGADGYTF.